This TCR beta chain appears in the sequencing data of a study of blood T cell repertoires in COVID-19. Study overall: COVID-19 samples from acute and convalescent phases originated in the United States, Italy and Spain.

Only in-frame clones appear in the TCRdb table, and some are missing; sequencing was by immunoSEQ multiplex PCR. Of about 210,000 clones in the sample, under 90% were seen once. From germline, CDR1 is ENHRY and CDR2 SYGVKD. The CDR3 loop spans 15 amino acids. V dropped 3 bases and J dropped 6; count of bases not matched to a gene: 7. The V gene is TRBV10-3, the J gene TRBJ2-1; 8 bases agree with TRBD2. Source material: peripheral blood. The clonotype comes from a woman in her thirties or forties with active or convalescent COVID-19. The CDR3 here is CAISDHGGAGNEQFF. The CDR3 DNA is TGTGCCATCAGTGATCACGGGGGGGCCGGCAATGAGCAGTTCTTC.